One and the same sample provided the 32 T cell receptor beta chains below, sequenced in a study of cytomegalovirus exposure and HLA in healthy donors (dated by TCRdb to the late 2010s). The library relied on the immunoSEQ multiplex PCR assay. For the multiplex PCR, a mixture combining 60 forward primers for TCR Vbeta segments and 13 reverse primers for TCR Jbeta segments was used. TCRdb limited this immuneACCESS table to in-frame rearrangements with V and J called. A share of clones is missing; checked studies link under half to unresolved V genes, and the rest is unexplained. The sample records fewer than 200,000 clones, around 75% of which are singletons. The ten largest account for 1.9% of the sample. Sequenced sample: PBMCs. These receptor sequences come from a human donor in good health.

The chain is built from TRBV5-1 and TRBJ1-2, with a weak D call TRBD1 (5 bases). The CDR3 sequence is 15 residues long. From germline, CDR1 is SGHRS and CDR2 YFSETQ. Trimming shortened V by 5 bases and J by 4 bases, and 18 bases separated the two germline ends. The CDR3 nucleotides read TGCGCCAGCAGTAGGGATGGGGGGAGCCCCTATGGCTACACCTTC. Its translation is CASSRDGGSPYGYTF.

This clone has just a few counts. This chain joins TRBV4-1 and TRBJ1-2; D is ambiguous. This CDR3 is built from 14 residues. CDR1 and CDR2 from the germline V gene are MGHRA and YSYEKL. V was clipped by 0 bases and J by 5 bases, with 10 bases between them. CDR3 DNA sequence: TGCGCCAGCAGCCAAGAGGCAATAATATATGGCTACACCTTC. Amino acids: CASSQEAIIYGYTF.

The chain links TRBV27 to TRBJ1-6, with D unclear. The CDR3 extends over 13 amino acids. The V gene lost 1 base and the J gene lost 6 bases, with 4 bases spanning the gap. In germline, CDR1 is MNHEY, CDR2 SMNVEV (reference sequence). The CDR3 loop reads CASSLWLNSPLHF. The CDR3 DNA reads TGTGCCAGCAGTTTATGGCTTAATTCACCCCTCCACTTT.

The V gene is TRBV5-4, the J gene TRBJ1-3; D not certain. This CDR3 spans 14 amino acids. CDR1 and CDR2 from the germline V gene are SGHNT and YYREEE (reference sequence). V was pared by 4 bases and J by 0 bases, with 8 bases between. CDR3 region: CASSVVPSGNTIYF. CDR3 nucleotide sequence: TGTGCCAGCAGCGTCGTCCCCTCTGGAAACACCATATATTTT.

This clone has only one observation. The chain employs TRBV6-5 and TRBJ2-5, with a possible D match to TRBD2 (5 bases). The length of the CDR3 is 12 residues. V lost 8 bases, J lost 4 bases, and 11 bases lay in between. Germline CDR1 is MNHEY and CDR2 is SVGAGI. The CDR3 sequence: CASSPGGETQYF. The DNA for the CDR3 is TGTGCCAGCTCTCCCGGAGGAGAGACCCAGTACTTC.

This clone was seen a handful of times. The chain recombines TRBV10-3 with TRBJ2-3, with D unclear. V lost 7 bases and J 1 base, leaving 9 bases between the germline ends. CDR1 is ENHRY and CDR2 is SYGVKD in the germline V gene. The CDR3 is made up of 13 amino acids. The CDR3, as DNA: TGTGCCATCACACGGAGCCGCACAGATACGCAGTATTTT. It encodes CAITRSRTDTQYF.

The rearrangement links TRBV19 to TRBJ1-1; D ambiguous. Deletions cut 6 bases from V and 7 bases from J, with 30 bases between. In germline, CDR1 is LNHDA, CDR2 SQIVND (reference sequence). The CDR3 contains 18 residues. The CDR3 spells CASSHQDIFIPSDFEAFF. The CDR3 DNA reads TGTGCCAGTAGCCATCAAGACATTTTTATCCCGAGTGATTTTGAAGCTTTCTTT.

This clone showed up just once. The chain carries TRBV7-2 and TRBJ2-1, with 15 bases matching TRBD2. Germline loops: CDR1 SGHTA, CDR2 FQGNSA. Trimming removed 5 bases from V and 11 bases from J; junction bases left unmatched: 13. The CDR3 loop spans 17 amino acids. The CDR3 coding sequence is TGTGCCAGCAGCGCGGAACCGGGACTAGCGGGGGGCCGGCAGCAGTTCTTC. Amino acids: CASSAEPGLAGGRQQFF.

This clone was seen once. The rearrangement joins TRBV5-4 to TRBJ2-7; TRBD2 agrees at 10 bases. This CDR3 contains 15 residues. Unmatched junction bases numbered 5, after V lost 3 bases and J lost 2 bases. Germline V CDR1 and CDR2: SGHNT, YYREEE (reference sequence). The DNA for the CDR3 is TGTGCCAGCAGCTGGGAGAGCGGGGGGGCCTACGAGCAGTACTTC. This sequence encodes CASSWESGGAYEQYF.

This clone was detected once. The chain links TRBV6-5 to TRBJ2-3, with 9 nucleotides matching TRBD2. V shed 0 bases and J 4 bases; nucleotides not matched to a gene: 5. Looked up from germline, CDR1 is MNHEY and CDR2 is SVGAGI. The CDR3 totals 16 residues. For the CDR3, the DNA is TGTGCCAGCAGTTACTCGGCGGGGGGGCCTCCAGATACGCAGTATTTT. Translated: CASSYSAGGPPDTQYF.

The V call is TRBV11-2, the J call TRBJ2-5, with 7 bases matching TRBD2. V trimming: 1 base; J trimming: 0 bases; junction bases outside the gene matches: 2. The CDR3 is made up of 15 amino acids. Germline V gene sequence: CDR1 SGHAT, CDR2 FQNNGV. In DNA form, the CDR3 reads TGTGCCAGCAGCTTAGCGGGGGGAAACCAAGAGACCCAGTACTTC. Translating gives CASSLAGGNQETQYF. Full variable domain (outside the CDR3, taken from reference TRBV11-2 and TRBJ2-5): EAGVAQSPRYKIIEKRQSVAFWCNPISGHATLYWYQQILGQGPKLLIQFQNNGVVDDSQLPKDRFSAERLKGVDSTLKIQPAKLEDSAVYLCASSLAGGNQETQYFGPGTRLLVL.

The V call is TRBV7-2, the J call TRBJ1-1, with 8 bases that match TRBD1. The CDR3 spans 15 residues. Germline values: CDR1 SGHTA, CDR2 FQGNSA. The V and J ends lost 0 bases and 1 base, in that order; junction bases with no gene match: 1. The DNA for the CDR3 is TGTGCCAGCAGCTTAGCACAGGGGGGGAACACTGAAGCTTTCTTT. Translated: CASSLAQGGNTEAFF.

This clone appeared once. Other DNA sequences in this specimen translate into the identical CDR3. The chain couples TRBV27 to TRBJ2-5, with D hard to call. Germline CDR1 MNHEY, CDR2 SMNVEV (reference sequence). Between the trimmed V and J ends, which lost 2 bases and 5 bases, there was a span of 12 bases. The length of the CDR3 is 14 residues. The CDR3 DNA reads TGTGCCAGCAGTTTAGGGCCGCAAAGGGAGACCCAGTACTTC. It translates to CASSLGPQRETQYF.

The J gene is TRBJ2-5, the V gene TRBV19, with D perhaps matching TRBD1 (6 bases). Germline loops: CDR1 LNHDA, CDR2 SQIVND (reference sequence). The CDR3 contains 14 residues. V was pared by 5 bases and J by 10 bases, with 20 bases between. CDR3 amino acids: CASSPGSGAVGQYF. The CDR3 coding sequence is TGTGCCAGTAGTCCAGGGTCAGGGGCGGTTGGCCAGTACTTC.

This chain joins TRBV28 and TRBJ1-4; perhaps TRBD1 as D (6 bases). The CDR3 runs 14 residues. V was shortened by 9 bases and J by 8 bases, with 19 bases between the two germline ends. CDR1 is MDHEN and CDR2 is SYDVKM in the germline V gene. The DNA of the CDR3 is TGTGCCAGTCGGACGTCCCAGGGGTGGGAAAAACTGTTTTTT. Amino acid sequence: CASRTSQGWEKLFF.

The chain has TRBV10-1 and TRBJ2-7, with 8 bases matching TRBD1. The CDR3 extends over 14 amino acids. With 5 bases clipped from V and 2 bases from J, the junction kept 5 bases outside the gene matches. CDR1 is WNHNN, CDR2 SYGVQD, per germline (reference sequence). The CDR3 region is CASSLGQEAYEQYF. CDR3 nucleotide sequence: TGCGCCAGCAGTCTGGGACAGGAGGCCTACGAGCAGTACTTC.

The rearrangement uses TRBV19 and TRBJ1-1; D unclear. This CDR3 comprises 13 residues. Trimming left V 5 bases short and J 3 bases short, with 10 bases between. Germline lookup yields CDR1 LNHDA and CDR2 SQIVND (reference sequence). The CDR3 reads CASSFSIDTEAFF. Written as DNA, the CDR3 is TGTGCCAGTAGTTTTTCGATAGACACTGAAGCTTTCTTT.

This clone was recorded only once. V is TRBV28 and J is TRBJ2-7, with 7 bases lining up with TRBD1. The CDR3 spans 15 residues. V shed 6 bases and J 0 bases; nucleotides not matched to a gene: 8. Germline lookup yields CDR1 MDHEN and CDR2 SYDVKM. The CDR3 DNA follows: TGTGCCAGCAGGCAACAGGGGTTCCTCTCCTACGAGCAGTACTTC. The encoded protein is CASRQQGFLSYEQYF.

The CDR3 protein is CASSRGTPGWNSPLHF. For the CDR3, the DNA is TGTGCCAGTAGTAGAGGGACACCGGGGTGGAATTCACCCCTCCACTTT. The V call is TRBV19, the J call TRBJ1-6; D is perhaps TRBD1 (6 bases). This CDR3 is 16 amino acids long. CDR1 LNHDA and CDR2 SQIVND come from the germline V gene (reference sequence). V was clipped by 4 bases and J by 7 bases, with 17 bases between them.

To note about this clone: This same CDR3 is encoded by further DNA sequences in the sample. The chain employs TRBV4-2 and TRBJ2-2; weak D call: TRBD2 (5 bases). V lost 0 bases and J 1 base, leaving 24 bases between the germline ends. Germline CDR1 reads LGHNA; CDR2 reads YNFKEQ. The CDR3 runs to 21 residues. For the CDR3, the DNA is TGTGCCAGCAGCCAAGAACGCCGACCAGTCACACCCGGGAAGAACACCGGGGAGCTGTTTTTT. Residues: CASSQERRPVTPGKNTGELFF.

The V call is TRBV4-1, the J call TRBJ2-7; 9 bases are shared with TRBD2. Germline V gives CDR1 MGHRA, CDR2 YSYEKL. The CDR3 runs to 16 residues. Unmatched junction bases numbered 9, after V lost 1 base and J lost 5 bases. Written as DNA, the CDR3 is TGCGCCAGCAGCCAAGTCCTGGTAGCGGGGGCAAACGAGCAGTACTTC. This sequence encodes CASSQVLVAGANEQYF.

CDR3 coding DNA: TGTGCCAGCAGCTTAATGTGGCTAGCGGGGAATGAGCAGTTCTTC. It yields the protein CASSLMWLAGNEQFF. The gene calls are TRBV7-8 and TRBJ2-1; 9 bases match TRBD2. CDR1 and CDR2 from the germline V gene are SGHVS and FQNEAQ. This CDR3 is 15 amino acids long. Trimming took 2 bases from V and 7 from J; bases not matched to a gene: 6. Full variable domain (rest looked up from reference TRBV7-8 and TRBJ2-1): GAGVSQSPRYKVAKRGQDVALRCDPISGHVSLFWYQQALGQGPEFLTYFQNEAQLDKSGLPSDRFFAERPEGSVSTLKIQRTQQEDSAVYLCASSLMWLAGNEQFFGPGTRLTVL.

The gene calls are TRBV5-6 and TRBJ2-7; 11 nucleotides agree with TRBD2. CDR1 is SGHDT and CDR2 is YYEEEE in the germline V gene. The CDR3 runs 15 residues. Unmatched junction bases numbered 6, after V lost 4 bases and J lost 3 bases. The CDR3 coding sequence is TGTGCCAGCAGCACACAGACTAGCGGGGACTACGAGCAGTACTTC. Amino acid sequence: CASSTQTSGDYEQYF.

The chain combines TRBV11-2 with TRBJ2-3; 7 bases line up with TRBD1. Germline CDR1 and CDR2: SGHAT and FQNNGV. With V trimmed by 3 bases and J by 3 bases, 6 bases remained unmatched. The CDR3 spans 15 residues. This CDR3 reads CASSFTTGITDTQYF. The CDR3 DNA reads as TGTGCCAGCAGCTTCACGACAGGGATTACAGATACGCAGTATTTT.

The rearrangement joins TRBV9 to TRBJ1-2; 10 positions agree with TRBD1. Germline CDR1 SGDLS, CDR2 YYNGEE. The CDR3 extends over 17 amino acids. Trimming took 6 bases from V and 3 from J; bases not matched to a gene: 14. The CDR3 region has the DNA TGTGCCAGCACCGAGGGGTCCGGGACAGGGGCTCACTATGGCTACACCTTC. Amino acids: CASTEGSGTGAHYGYTF.

V usage is TRBV5-4 and J usage is TRBJ2-7, with D perhaps TRBD2 (6 bases). Trimming removed 4 bases from V and 0 bases from J, with 14 bases in between. The length of the CDR3 is 15 residues. The V gene's germline CDR1 is SGHNT and CDR2 YYREEE (reference sequence). CDR3 sequence: CASSPPGLSSYEQYF. In DNA, the CDR3 is TGTGCCAGCAGCCCCCCGGGACTCAGCTCCTACGAGCAGTACTTC. The complete variable domain, with remaining parts taken from reference TRBV5-4 and TRBJ2-7, reads ETGVTQSPTHLIKTRGQQVTLRCSSQSGHNTVSWYQQALGQGPQFIFQYYREEENGRGNFPPRFSGLQFPNYSSELNVNALELDDSALYLCASSPPGLSSYEQYFGPGTRLTVT.

The V and J genes are TRBV2 and TRBJ2-3; 9 bases match TRBD1. This CDR3 has 16 amino acids. Losses at the gene ends were 3 bases for V and 9 bases for J; bases not matched to a gene: 13. Germline V gene lookup returns CDR1 SNHLY and CDR2 FYNNEI. CDR3 nucleotide sequence: TGTGCCAGCAGTGATGGGGGGACAGGGCCGGACTACACGCAGTATTTT. Amino acids: CASSDGGTGPDYTQYF.

V usage is TRBV7-2 and J usage is TRBJ2-7, with 7 bases aligning to TRBD1. The V gene's germline CDR1 is SGHTA and CDR2 FQGNSA. With 4 bases clipped from V and 2 bases from J, the junction kept 5 bases outside the gene matches. The CDR3 covers 14 residues. CDR3 residues: CASSSRDSAYEQYF. CDR3 DNA sequence: TGTGCCAGCAGCTCACGGGACAGCGCCTACGAGCAGTACTTC. The whole variable domain, filled in from reference TRBV7-2 and TRBJ2-7, reads GAGVSQSPSNKVTEKGKDVELRCDPISGHTALYWYRQSLGQGLEFLIYFQGNSAPDKSGLPSDRFSAERTGGSVSTLTIQRTQQEDSAVYLCASSSRDSAYEQYFGPGTRLTVT.

J is TRBJ1-3 and V is TRBV21-1; the DNA was not compared with TRBD1, the D call given in the table. TRBV21-1 has pseudogene status. The CDR3 length is 14 residues. CDR3 loop: CASTHDSSGNTIYF. The CDR3, as DNA: TGTGCCAGCACCCATGACAGCTCTGGAAACACCATATATTTT.

This chain links TRBV6-1 with TRBJ1-1, with 8 positions matching TRBD1. This CDR3 contains 13 residues. The V and J ends lost 3 bases and 5 bases, in that order; junction bases with no gene match: 2. Germline V gives CDR1 MNHNS, CDR2 SASEGT. The CDR3 reads CASSDQGATEAFF. DNA of the CDR3: TGTGCCAGCAGTGATCAGGGGGCAACTGAAGCTTTCTTT.

V usage is TRBV10-2 and J usage is TRBJ1-4, with 8 bases that match TRBD1. There are 15 residues in the CDR3. CDR1 and CDR2 from the germline V gene are WSHSY and SAAADI. Trimming cost V 2 bases and J 6 bases; bases outside gene matches: 5. CDR3 protein: CASSEGQGFYEKLFF. CDR3 DNA sequence: TGCGCCAGCAGTGAGGGACAGGGCTTTTATGAAAAACTGTTTTTT.

This chain joins TRBV25-1 and TRBJ2-7, with a weak D call TRBD1 (6 bases). Per germline, CDR1 MGHDK and CDR2 SYGVNS. V gave up 0 bases and J gave up 3 bases, with 15 bases separating them. The CDR3 extends over 16 amino acids. The CDR3 DNA sequence: TGTGCCAGCAGTGAATATCCCAGGGGATCGAGCTACGAGCAGTACTTC. It specifies CASSEYPRGSSYEQYF.